This record covers a single TCR beta chain. Source study methods: Reference gene primer amplification gave nucleated cell count estimates. The protocol was immunoSEQ multiplex PCR, while the TCRdb copy is restricted to in-frame clones and leaves out a portion. D and trimming were read from the DNA, whereas the V and J calls and clone size are those reported in that table. Counted here are approximately 180,000 clones, approximately 85% occurring once; the ten biggest clones make up under 8%. Participants were placed into cohorts based on the clinical history they reported. Either two negative PCRs, clearance, or symptom resolution qualified Cohort 3 donors as recovered. The sample is drawn from a study of blood T cell repertoires in COVID-19. The receptor was derived from a man in his forties or fifties who had recovered from COVID-19. The sequenced material came from PBMCs or T cells enriched from blood (not recorded which).

The CDR3 nucleotides are TGTGCCAGCAGCGTAGCCGCTGGGCAGGGTCAGCCCCAGCATTTT. Residues: CASSVAAGQGQPQHF. This sequence joins TRBV9 and TRBJ1-5, with a tentative D call TRBD1 (5 bases). V was pared by 0 bases and J by 6 bases, with 13 bases between. The CDR3 covers 15 residues. CDR1 and CDR2 from the germline V gene are SGDLS and YYNGEE. The whole variable domain, filled in from reference TRBV9 and TRBJ1-5, reads DSGVTQTPKHLITATGQRVTLRCSPRSGDLSVYWYQQSLDQGLQFLIQYYNGEERAKGNILERFSAQQFPDLHSELNLSSLELGDSALYFCASSVAAGQGQPQHFGDGTRLSIL.